This entry describes one T cell receptor beta chain. Its antigen is currently unknown. Healthy Caucasians from Russia aged about 6 to 95 served as donors. Isolation of PBMCs gave at least 7 million cells per sample. The use of a sample-barcoded 5' primer and a J-beta primer mix characterized a second PCR of roughly 6 to 11 cycles. Via MiXCR, TCRdb re-called the 5' RACE reads, giving one row per CDR3 protein. The data contain 920,000 or so distinct CDR3 sequences, 35% to 55% of them seen just once; the ten biggest clones take up approximately 17%. The entry originates in a study of blood T cells in healthy people across ages. The CDR3 extends over 15 amino acids. Looked up from germline, CDR1 is LNHNV and CDR2 is YYDKDF (reference sequence). V gave up 1 base and J gave up 6 bases; unmatched junction bases: 8. Findings and caveats of the study: Strongly correlated with naive T cell percentage was TCR beta diversity. Diversity estimates drawn from one million T cells were deemed underestimates.

The rearrangement links TRBV15 to TRBJ2-7; 8 bases align to TRBD2. The clonotype comes from a woman aged 60-75 years in good health. The sample was blood. The DNA for the CDR3 is TGTGCCACCAGCAGAGTAGGTAGCGGGATGGGCGAGCAGTACTTC. It translates to CATSRVGSGMGEQYF.